The sequence of this T cell receptor beta chain was determined in a study of control samples from healthy donors and cancer patients (TCRdb year 2020). V is reduced by 0 bases and J by 0 bases, leaving a spacing of 9 bases between them. Including the terminal cysteine and phenylalanine, the CDR3 comprises 15 residues. The kept DNA is CDR3 alone, 45 bases in frame from the first base. The germline V gene gives CDR1 as SGHRS and CDR2 as YFSETQ. A remark on this clone: The target of this receptor is not known. Base qualities are missing; no much larger clone stands one base away.

Library preparation used the immunoSEQ multiplex PCR assay. This is the immuneACCESS table as TCRdb keeps it, with only in-frame sequences that have V and J called. A part of the clones is gone; compared with another copy, unresolved V genes explain less than half, and the rest is unexplained. The sample table holds some 120,000 clones, of which more than 70% were seen once. The ten top clones hold around 3% of the sample. The sample consisted of blood. This TCR derives from a man aged 60 to 69 in good health. The rearranged segments are TRBV5-1 and TRBJ1-1; no D segment can be confidently identified. The CDR3: CASSLVVGLNTEAFF. The DNA sequence reads TGCGCCAGCAGCTTGGTGGTCGGCTTGAACACTGAAGCTTTCTTT.